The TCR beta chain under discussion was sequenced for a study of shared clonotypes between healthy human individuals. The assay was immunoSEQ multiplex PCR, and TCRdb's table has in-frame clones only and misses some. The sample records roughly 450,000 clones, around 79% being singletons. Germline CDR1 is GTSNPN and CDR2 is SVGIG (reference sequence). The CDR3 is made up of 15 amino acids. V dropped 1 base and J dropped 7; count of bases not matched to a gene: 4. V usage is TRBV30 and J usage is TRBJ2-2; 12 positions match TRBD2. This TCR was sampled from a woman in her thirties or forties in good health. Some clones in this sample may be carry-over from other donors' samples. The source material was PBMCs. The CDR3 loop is CAWSALAGGIGELFF. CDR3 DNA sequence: TGTGCCTGGAGTGCCCTAGCGGGAGGGATCGGGGAGCTGTTTTTT.